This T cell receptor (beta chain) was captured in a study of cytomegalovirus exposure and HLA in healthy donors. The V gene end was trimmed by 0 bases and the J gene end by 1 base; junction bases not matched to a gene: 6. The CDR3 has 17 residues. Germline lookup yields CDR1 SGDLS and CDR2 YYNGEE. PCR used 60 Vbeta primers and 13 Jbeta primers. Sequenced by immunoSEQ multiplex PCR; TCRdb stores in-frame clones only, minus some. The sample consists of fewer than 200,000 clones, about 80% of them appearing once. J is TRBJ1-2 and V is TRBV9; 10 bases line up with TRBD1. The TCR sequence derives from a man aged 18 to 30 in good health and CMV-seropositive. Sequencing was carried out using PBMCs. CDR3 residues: CASSVGTGGSFNYGYTF. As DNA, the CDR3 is TGTGCCAGCAGCGTAGGGACAGGGGGTTCTTTTAACTATGGCTACACCTTC.